This T cell receptor beta chain was profiled in a study of T cell responses to AZD1222 COVID-19 vaccine. The table lists this clone with a few counts. The CDR3 length is 14 residues. Germline-derived CDR1 and CDR2 are SGHTA and FQGNSA. Losses at the gene ends were 5 bases for V and 5 bases for J; bases not matched to a gene: 4. The method was immunoSEQ multiplex PCR; TCRdb's version includes in-frame clones alone and lacks a portion of them. The sample has roughly 200,000 clones; roughly 90% are singletons. Second doses at about 4 or about 12 weeks were pooled. This TCR was sampled from an adult who received the AZD1222 COVID-19 vaccine. The sample here was peripheral blood, taken 28 days after the second AZD1222 dose. V gene TRBV7-2 combines with J gene TRBJ2-2; 8 bases map to TRBD2. The CDR3 here is CASSPGLETGELFF. The CDR3 DNA sequence: TGTGCCAGCAGCCCGGGACTAGAGACCGGGGAGCTGTTTTTT.